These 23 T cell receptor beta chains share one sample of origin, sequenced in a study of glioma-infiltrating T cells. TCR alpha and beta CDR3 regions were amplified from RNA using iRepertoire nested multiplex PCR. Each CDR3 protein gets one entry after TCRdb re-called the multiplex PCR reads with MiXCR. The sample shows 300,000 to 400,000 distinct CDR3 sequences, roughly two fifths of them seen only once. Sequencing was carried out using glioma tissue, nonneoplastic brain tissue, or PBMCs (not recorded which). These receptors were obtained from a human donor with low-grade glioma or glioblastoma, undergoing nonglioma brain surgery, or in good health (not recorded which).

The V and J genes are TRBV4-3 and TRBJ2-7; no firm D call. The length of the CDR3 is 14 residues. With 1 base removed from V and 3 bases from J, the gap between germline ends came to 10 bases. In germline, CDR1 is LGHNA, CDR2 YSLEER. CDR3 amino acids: CASSQGHQSYEQYF. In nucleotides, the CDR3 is TGCGCCAGCAGCCAAGGGCATCAGAGCTACGAGCAGTACTTC.

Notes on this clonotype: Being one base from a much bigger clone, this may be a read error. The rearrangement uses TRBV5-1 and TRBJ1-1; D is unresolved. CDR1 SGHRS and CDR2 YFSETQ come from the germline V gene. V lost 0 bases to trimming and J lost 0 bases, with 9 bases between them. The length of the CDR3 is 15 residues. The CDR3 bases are TGCGCCAGCAGCTTGGACCCGGAGGTGAACACTGAAGCTTTCTTT. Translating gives CASSLDPEVNTEAFF.

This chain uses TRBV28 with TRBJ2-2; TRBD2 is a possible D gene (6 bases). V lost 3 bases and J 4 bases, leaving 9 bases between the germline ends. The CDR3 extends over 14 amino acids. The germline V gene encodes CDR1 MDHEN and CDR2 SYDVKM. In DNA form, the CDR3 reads TGTGCCAGCAGTTTTGAGGGACTCACCGGGGAGCTGTTTTTT. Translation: CASSFEGLTGELFF.

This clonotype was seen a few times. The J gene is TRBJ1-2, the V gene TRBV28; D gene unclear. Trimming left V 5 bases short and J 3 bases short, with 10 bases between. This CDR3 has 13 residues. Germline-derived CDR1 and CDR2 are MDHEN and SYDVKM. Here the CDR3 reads CASSPMRYYGYTF. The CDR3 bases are TGTGCCAGCAGTCCCATGCGGTACTATGGCTACACCTTC.

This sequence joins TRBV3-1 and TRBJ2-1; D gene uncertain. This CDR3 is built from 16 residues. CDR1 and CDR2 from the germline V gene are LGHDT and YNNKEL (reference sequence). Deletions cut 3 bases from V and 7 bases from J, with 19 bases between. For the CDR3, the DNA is TGTGCCAGCAGCCAGCCTCAGGTGGTCCCCCTAAATGAGCAGTTCTTC. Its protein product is CASSQPQVVPLNEQFF.

CDR3 DNA sequence: TGTGCCAGCAGCCTAGGTGATGGCGGGCATCAGCCCCAGCATTTT. This encodes CASSLGDGGHQPQHF. The V and J genes are TRBV11-1 and TRBJ1-5, with D uncertain. This CDR3 comprises 15 residues. The V gene lost 5 bases and the J gene lost 5 bases, with 16 bases spanning the gap. The germline V gene has CDR1 SGHAT and CDR2 FQDESV (reference sequence).

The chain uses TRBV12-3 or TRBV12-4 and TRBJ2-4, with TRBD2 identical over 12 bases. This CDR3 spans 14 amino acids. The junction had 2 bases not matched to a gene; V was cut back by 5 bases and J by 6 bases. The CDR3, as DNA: TGTGCCAGCAGTCCGACTAGCGGGGGAAACATTCAGTACTTC. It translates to CASSPTSGGNIQYF.

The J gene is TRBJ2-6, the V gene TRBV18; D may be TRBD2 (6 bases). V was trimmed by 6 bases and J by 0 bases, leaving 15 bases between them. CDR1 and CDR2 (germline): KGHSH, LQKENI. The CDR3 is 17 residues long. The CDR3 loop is CASSRSSAYSGANVLTF. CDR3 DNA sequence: TGTGCCAGCTCTCGGTCTAGCGCTTACTCTGGGGCCAACGTCCTGACTTTC.

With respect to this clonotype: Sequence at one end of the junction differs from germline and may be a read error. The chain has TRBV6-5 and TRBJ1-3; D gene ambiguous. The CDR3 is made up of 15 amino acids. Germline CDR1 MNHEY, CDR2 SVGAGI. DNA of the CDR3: TGTGCCAGCAGTGGCATCTCGACTCCTGGAAACACCACATATTTT. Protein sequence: CASSGISTPGNTTYF.

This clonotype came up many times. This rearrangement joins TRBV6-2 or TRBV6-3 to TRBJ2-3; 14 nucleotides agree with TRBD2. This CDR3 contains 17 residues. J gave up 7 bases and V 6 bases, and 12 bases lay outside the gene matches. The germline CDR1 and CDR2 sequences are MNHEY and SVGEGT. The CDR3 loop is CASSPIPGTSGRNTQYF. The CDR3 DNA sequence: TGTGCCAGCAGCCCTATTCCGGGGACTAGCGGGAGAAATACGCAGTATTTT.

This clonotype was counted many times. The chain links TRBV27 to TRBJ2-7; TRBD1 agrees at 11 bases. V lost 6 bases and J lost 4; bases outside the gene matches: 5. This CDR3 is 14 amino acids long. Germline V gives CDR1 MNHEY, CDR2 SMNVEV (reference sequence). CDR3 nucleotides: TGTGCCAGCAGCATCGGACAGGGGGCGTACGAGCAGTACTTC. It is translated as CASSIGQGAYEQYF.

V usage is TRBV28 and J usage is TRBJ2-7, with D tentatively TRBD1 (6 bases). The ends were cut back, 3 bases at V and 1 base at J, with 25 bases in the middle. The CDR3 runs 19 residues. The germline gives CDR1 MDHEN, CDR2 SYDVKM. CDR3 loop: CASSFGAGAPYRGSYEQYF. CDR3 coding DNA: TGTGCCAGCAGTTTCGGGGCAGGGGCTCCCTACCGGGGATCCTACGAGCAGTACTTC.

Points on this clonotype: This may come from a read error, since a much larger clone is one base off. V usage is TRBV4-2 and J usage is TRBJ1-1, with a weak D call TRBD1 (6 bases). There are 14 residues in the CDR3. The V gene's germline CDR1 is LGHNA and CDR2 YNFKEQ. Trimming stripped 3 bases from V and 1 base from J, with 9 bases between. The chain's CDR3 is CASSHMDRNTEAFF. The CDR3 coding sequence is TGTGCCAGCAGCCACATGGACAGGAACACTGAAGCTTTCTTT.

The CDR3 region is CASSPYGYNQPQHF. Written as DNA, the CDR3 is TGTGCCAGCAGCCCCTACGGGTACAATCAGCCCCAGCATTTT. The chain carries TRBV27 and TRBJ1-5, with D unresolved. Trimming shortened V by 6 bases and J by 3 bases, and 12 bases separated the two germline ends. The CDR3 is made up of 14 amino acids. CDR1 and CDR2 (germline): MNHEY, SMNVEV (reference sequence).

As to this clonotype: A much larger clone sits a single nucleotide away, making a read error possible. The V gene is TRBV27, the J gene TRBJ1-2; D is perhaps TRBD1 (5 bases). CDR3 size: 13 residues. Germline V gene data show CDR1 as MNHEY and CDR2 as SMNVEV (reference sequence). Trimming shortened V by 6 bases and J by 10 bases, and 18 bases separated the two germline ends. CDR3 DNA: TGTGCCAGCAGGACGATAAGACAGCCTGCCTACACCTTC. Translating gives CASRTIRQPAYTF.

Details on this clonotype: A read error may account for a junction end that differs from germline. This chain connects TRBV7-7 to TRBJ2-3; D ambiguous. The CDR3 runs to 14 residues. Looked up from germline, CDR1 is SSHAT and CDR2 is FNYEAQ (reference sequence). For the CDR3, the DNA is TGTGCCAGCAGCTTAGACGGCAACACAGATACGCTGTATTTT. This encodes CASSLDGNTDTLYF.

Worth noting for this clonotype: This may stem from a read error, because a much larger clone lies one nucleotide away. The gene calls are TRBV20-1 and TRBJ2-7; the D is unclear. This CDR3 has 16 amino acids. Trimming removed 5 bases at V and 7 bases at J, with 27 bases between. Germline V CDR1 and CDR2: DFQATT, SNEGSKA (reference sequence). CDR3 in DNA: TGCAGTGCTGGGCCCCCGTGGGTAAGGGCCAGTAATGAGCAGTACTTC. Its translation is CSAGPPWVRASNEQYF.

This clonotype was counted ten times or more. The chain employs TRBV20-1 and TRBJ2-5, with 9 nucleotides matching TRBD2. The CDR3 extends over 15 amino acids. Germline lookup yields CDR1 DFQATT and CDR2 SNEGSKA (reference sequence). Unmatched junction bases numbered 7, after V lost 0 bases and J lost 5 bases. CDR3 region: CSARDGREGLETQYF. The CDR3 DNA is TGCAGTGCTAGAGATGGGCGGGAGGGCCTGGAGACCCAGTACTTC.

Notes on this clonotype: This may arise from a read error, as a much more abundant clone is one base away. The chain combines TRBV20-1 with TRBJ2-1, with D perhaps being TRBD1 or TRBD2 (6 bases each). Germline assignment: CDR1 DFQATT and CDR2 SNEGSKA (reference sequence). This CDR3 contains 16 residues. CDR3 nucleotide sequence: TGCAGTGCTAGAGATCGGGGAGGAGGGGGAGACAATAAGCAGTTCTTC. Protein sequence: CSARDRGGGGDNKQFF.

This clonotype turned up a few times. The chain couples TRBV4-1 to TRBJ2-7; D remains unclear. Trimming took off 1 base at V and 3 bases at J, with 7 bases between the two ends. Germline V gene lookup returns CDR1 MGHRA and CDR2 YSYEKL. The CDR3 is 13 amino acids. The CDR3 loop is CASSQVLLYEQYF. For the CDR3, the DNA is TGCGCCAGCAGCCAAGTCCTACTCTACGAGCAGTACTTC.

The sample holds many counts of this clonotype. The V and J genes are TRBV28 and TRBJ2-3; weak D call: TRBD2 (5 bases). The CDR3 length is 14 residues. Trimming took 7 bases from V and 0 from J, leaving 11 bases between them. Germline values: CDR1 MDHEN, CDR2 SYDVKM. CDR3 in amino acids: CASISGGSTDTQYF. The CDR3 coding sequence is TGTGCCAGCATCTCAGGAGGCAGCACAGATACGCAGTATTTT.

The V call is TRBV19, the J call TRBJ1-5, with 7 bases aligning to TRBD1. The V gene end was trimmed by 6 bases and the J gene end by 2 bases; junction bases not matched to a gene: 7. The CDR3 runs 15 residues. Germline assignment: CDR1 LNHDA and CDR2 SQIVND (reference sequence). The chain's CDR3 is CASRADRARNQPQHF. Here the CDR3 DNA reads TGTGCCAGTAGAGCCGACAGGGCCCGCAATCAGCCCCAGCATTTT.

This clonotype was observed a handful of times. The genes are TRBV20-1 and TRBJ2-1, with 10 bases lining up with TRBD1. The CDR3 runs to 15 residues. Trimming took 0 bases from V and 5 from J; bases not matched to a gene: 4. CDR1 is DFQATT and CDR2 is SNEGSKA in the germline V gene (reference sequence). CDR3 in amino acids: CSARDPGQGNNEQFF. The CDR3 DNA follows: TGCAGTGCTAGAGATCCGGGACAGGGGAACAATGAGCAGTTCTTC.